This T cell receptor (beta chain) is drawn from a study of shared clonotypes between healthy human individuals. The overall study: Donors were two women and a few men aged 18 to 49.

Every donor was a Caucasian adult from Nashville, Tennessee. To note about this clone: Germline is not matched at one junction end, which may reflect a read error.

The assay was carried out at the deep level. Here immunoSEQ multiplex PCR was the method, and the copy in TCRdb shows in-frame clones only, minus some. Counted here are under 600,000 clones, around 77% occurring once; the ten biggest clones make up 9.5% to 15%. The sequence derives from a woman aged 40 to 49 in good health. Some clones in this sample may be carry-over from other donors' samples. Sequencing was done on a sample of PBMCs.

The CDR3 DNA reads as TGTGCCATCAGTGAAATGGGGGCGAACACCGGGGAGCTGTTTTTT. Translation gives CAISEMGANTGELFF. The chain has TRBV6-1 and TRBJ2-2; perhaps D is TRBD1 or TRBD2 (5 bases each). In germline, CDR1 is MNHNS, CDR2 SASEGT. The CDR3 is 15 residues long.